What follows describes a single TCR beta chain. The antigen remains undetermined. This sample stems from a study of OX40 agonist ivuxolimab in advanced cancers. Looking at the study overall: Ivuxolimab, an antibody that agonizes OX40 (CD134), was administered to the patients.

Points from the study as a whole: People who partly responded at 0.1-3.0 mg/kg had some of the least clonal expansion seen.

Assay: immunoSEQ multiplex PCR; the TCRdb copy retains only in-frame clones and omits some. The sample lists 50,000 to 75,000 clones, around 90% occurring once. V shed 3 bases and J shed 3 bases, with 15 bases lying between them. The CDR3 loop spans 16 amino acids. Germline V gene sequence: CDR1 SNHLY, CDR2 FYNNEI. Patients were excluded for autoimmune disease history or systemic immunosuppression. Blood draws occurred at baseline, cycle 4 day 1, and cycle 7 day 1. This sample comprised CD4+ or CD8+ T cells sorted from blood, obtained in a trial of the OX40 agonist ivuxolimab. The chain has TRBV2 and TRBJ1-5; D might be TRBD1 (6 bases). The TCR was taken from an adult with an advanced solid tumor such as melanoma, head and neck, liver or kidney cancer. The CDR3 coding sequence is TGTGCCAGCAGTGACCAGGGACACTTGGTCAATCAGCCCCAGCATTTT. This codes for CASSDQGHLVNQPQHF. The full variable domain, in which reference TRBV2 and TRBJ1-5 provide the parts outside the CDR3, is EPEVTQTPSHQVTQMGQEVILRCVPISNHLYFYWYRQILGQKVEFLVSFYNNEISEKSEIFDDQFSVERPDGSNFTLKIRSTKLEDSAMYFCASSDQGHLVNQPQHFGDGTRLSIL.